Given below is one TCR beta chain in context. The count of this clone is one. Its antigen specificity is not known. It has no much larger one-base neighbor in the sample; base qualities were not kept. The data originate from a study of blood T cell repertoires in COVID-19 (dated by TCRdb to 2018 to 2021). Regarding the complete study: Samples covering the acute and convalescent phases of COVID-19 were provided by collaborators in the United States, Italy and Spain. The repertoires were released in a freely available public database meant as a resource for research on the immune response to SARS-CoV-2. Samples came from the ongoing ImmuneRACE study (first 160 participants) plus 1,254 subjects from 6 global collaborators. The material from the prospective study consisted of cDNA or gDNA derived from T cells, B-cell-depleted T cells, or PBMCs. Where available, HLA class I and class II types were taken from metadata supplied by the sample provider and were not determined by assay-based typing. The dataset comprised deeply sampled blood TCRbeta repertoires from subjects exposed to, actively infected with, or recovered from COVID-19. A de-identified subject ID, COVID-19 status, age in years and sex were almost always included in the sample metadata.

Each collaborating institution followed its own protocols to collect whole blood in K2EDTA tubes. For TCRbeta analysis, collaborators shipped samples as frozen whole blood, isolated PBMCs, or DNA extracted from either of those sample types. The immunoSEQ Assay, a bias-controlled multiplex PCR, was used to amplify TCRbeta CDR3 regions from genomic DNA. The study's processing was this. Within the assay, amplification of reference gene primers was used to estimate how many nucleated cells each sample contained. To quantify the absolute abundance of each unique TCRbeta CDR3 rearrangement, sequence reads were collapsed and filtered. Productive Simpson clonality was computed per sample as the square root of Simpson's diversity index over productive rearrangements. TCRdb took over this immuneACCESS table, retaining in-frame rearrangements with V and J assigned. Such tables are incomplete; in checked studies, under half of the missing clones stem from an unresolved V gene, and the remainder is unexplained. V, J and clone size reflect that table, while D and trimming were determined from the DNA. The sample table lists around 59,000 clones, around 73% of them with a count of one. Jointly, the top ten make up approximately 12% of the sample.

Broader findings and caveats from the paper: The amount of clinical and demographic metadata varied by source and participant and was provided uncurated.

There are 13 amino acids in the CDR3, from cysteine to phenylalanine inclusive. Only the CDR3 part of the read is kept: 39 bases, read in frame from the first base. Reading the germline V gene gives CDR1 MDHEN and CDR2 SYDVKM. V is clipped by 5 bases and J by 0 bases, and the sequence between their germline boundaries is 7 bases long. This TCR was sampled from a man older than 75 with acute or convalescent COVID-19. What was sequenced was peripheral blood. The chain uses TRBV28 and TRBJ1-1; no D gene is confidently identified. The CDR3 is CASSNRVNTEAFF. The DNA sequence is TGTGCCAGCAGTAACCGGGTGAACACTGAAGCTTTCTTT.